These 10 T cell receptor beta chains came from one sample sequenced in a study of beta chain features in type 1 diabetes listed by TCRdb under 2018. The investigation overall reported the following: A moderate but significant shortening of TCRB CDR3 length was observed in type 1 diabetes patients in all four CD4+ subsets.

These receptors are not linked to any known antigen. Receptor libraries were prepared by the immunoSEQ multiplex PCR assay. The High Capacity cDNA Reverse Transcription Kit was used to reverse transcribe all of the isolated RNA, meaning that expressed TCRB transcripts were what got sequenced. As stored in TCRdb, this immuneACCESS dataset retains in-frame rearrangements with V and J assigned. A fraction of the clones does not appear; measured against another copy, unresolved V genes explain less than half of the discrepancy, and the remainder lacks a known reason. The sample table shows roughly 180,000 clones, and approximately 8.1% are seen once. The biggest ten clones account for approximately 0.5% of the sample. Material: central memory CD4+ T cells from blood. These TCRs come from a man younger than 35 with type 1 diabetes.

This clone has more than one count but fewer than ten. The chain joins TRBV15 to TRBJ1-4, with D unclear. With 0 bases removed from V and 4 bases from J, the gap between germline ends came to 12 bases. CDR1 LNHNV and CDR2 YYDKDF come from the germline V gene (reference sequence). The CDR3 spans 16 residues. As DNA, the CDR3 is TGTGCCACCAGCAGAGATTCTAACAGCTATAATGAAAAACTGTTTTTT. Translated: CATSRDSNSYNEKLFF.

This clone was counted only a few times. In DNA form, the CDR3 reads TGTGCCATCAGAGCCGGGACAGTCTCCTACGAGCAGTACTTC. Translating it yields CAIRAGTVSYEQYF. V usage is TRBV10-3 and J usage is TRBJ2-7; 7 bases align to TRBD1. CDR1 ENHRY and CDR2 SYGVKD come from the germline V gene. The CDR3 runs to 14 residues. The J segment lost 0 bases and the V segment lost 6 bases, leaving 5 bases of the junction unmatched.

This clone has more than one count but fewer than ten. The gene calls are TRBV4-2 and TRBJ2-4; 9 bases match TRBD2. J lost 8 bases, V lost 5 bases, and 10 bases had no gene match. The germline CDR1 and CDR2 sequences are LGHNA and YNFKEQ. This CDR3 region has 15 residues. The DNA for the CDR3 is TGTGCCAGCAGCAAAATAGCGGGAGAGGGGGACATTCAGTACTTC. Translating gives CASSKIAGEGDIQYF.

The V and J genes are TRBV19 and TRBJ2-5; D is undetermined. The V and J ends lost 4 bases and 5 bases respectively, with 5 bases between them. The CDR3 extends over 11 amino acids. CDR1 is LNHDA, CDR2 SQIVND, per germline (reference sequence). The CDR3 protein is CASSNGETQYF. CDR3 coding DNA: TGTGCCAGTAGTAACGGTGAGACCCAGTACTTC.

A few counts support this clone. This rearrangement joins TRBV18 to TRBJ2-5; 11 bases are shared with TRBD1. The CDR3 has 16 residues. CDR1 and CDR2 (germline): KGHSH, LQKENI. V lost 4 bases to trimming and J lost 5 bases; unmatched junction nucleotides: 9. Here the CDR3 DNA reads TGTGCCAGCTCACACCCCCCCGGGACAGGGGGGGAGACCCAGTACTTC. It yields the protein CASSHPPGTGGETQYF.

The chain links TRBV20-1 to TRBJ2-5, with 8 bases fitting TRBD2. CDR1 DFQATT and CDR2 SNEGSKA come from the germline V gene (reference sequence). V shed 6 bases, J shed 6 bases, and the junction held 3 bases outside the gene matches. This CDR3 comprises 11 residues. The DNA of the CDR3 is TGCAGTGCCCCGGGGGGGAAGACCCAGTACTTC. The encoded protein is CSAPGGKTQYF.

This clone has more than one count but fewer than ten. The rearrangement uses TRBV18 and TRBJ2-1, with 10 bases matching TRBD2. There are 13 residues in the CDR3. Germline lookup yields CDR1 KGHSH and CDR2 LQKENI. V shed 5 bases, J shed 14 bases, and the junction held 9 bases outside the gene matches. The CDR3 spells CASSDSGRDLKFF. DNA for the CDR3: TGTGCCAGCTCAGACAGCGGGAGGGATTTGAAGTTCTTC.

This clone has just a few counts. The V call is TRBV18, the J call TRBJ2-3; D might be TRBD1 (6 bases). Germline CDR1 reads KGHSH; CDR2 reads LQKENI. V was pared by 3 bases and J by 5 bases, with 12 bases between. CDR3 length: 14 residues. CDR3 residues: CASSPGATGDTQYF. CDR3 DNA sequence: TGTGCCAGCTCACCGGGGGCCACGGGAGATACGCAGTATTTT.

This clone occurred a few times. The chain carries TRBV2 and TRBJ2-1, with 8 bases lining up with TRBD2. The CDR3 spans 14 residues. CDR1 and CDR2 from the germline V gene are SNHLY and FYNNEI. The V and J ends lost 8 bases and 5 bases, in that order; junction bases with no gene match: 8. The CDR3 DNA sequence: TGTGCCAGCCGGAGACTGACTAGCGACAATGAGCAGTTCTTC. It yields the protein CASRRLTSDNEQFF.

This clone occurred a few times. The chain has TRBV6-5 and TRBJ2-1; 8 bases line up with TRBD2. The CDR3 totals 15 residues. Trimming cost V 7 bases and J 7 bases; bases outside gene matches: 12. Germline CDR1 is MNHEY and CDR2 is SVGAGI. As DNA, the CDR3 is TGTGCCAGCACCAAAGCGGGAGTAAAGGGAAATGAGCAGTTCTTC. Its protein is CASTKAGVKGNEQFF.